The 26 T cell receptor beta chains below come from one sample, sequenced in a study of T cell responses to AZD1222 COVID-19 vaccine. Clones were sequenced by immunoSEQ multiplex PCR, and TCRdb holds only the in-frame ones, with some missing. The sample lists 120,000 or so clones, about 90% seen once, with 0.8% to 1.1% in the top ten. Specimen: peripheral blood, collected on day 0 of AZD1222 vaccination. These receptors came from an adult in good health.

V is TRBV18 and J is TRBJ1-6, with 10 bases that match TRBD1. V lost 3 bases and J lost 9; bases outside the gene matches: 5. Germline values: CDR1 KGHSH, CDR2 LQKENI. CDR3 length: 15 residues. The CDR3 region is CASSPTGGLISPLHF. The CDR3, as DNA: TGTGCCAGCTCACCGACAGGGGGCCTAATTTCACCCCTCCACTTT.

This chain connects TRBV9 to TRBJ2-7; TRBD1 matches at 9 bases. Germline loops: CDR1 SGDLS, CDR2 YYNGEE. The length of the CDR3 is 15 residues. The trim removed 2 bases at V and 10 bases at J, leaving 13 bases unmatched. CDR3 nucleotide sequence: TGTGCCAGCAGCGTCGGACAGGGGCTCTCGCGCTCCCAGTACTTC. Translating gives CASSVGQGLSRSQYF.

The chain has TRBV3-1 (or the pseudogene TRBV3-2) and TRBJ2-5; 11 bases are shared with TRBD2. With 0 bases clipped from V and 5 bases from J, the junction kept 8 bases outside the gene matches. CDR3 length: 17 residues. CDR1 LGHDT and CDR2 YNNKEL come from the germline V gene (reference sequence). CDR3 DNA sequence: TGTGCCAGCAGCCAAGAAGGGACTAGCGGCCCCCGGGAGACCCAGTACTTC. It codes for CASSQEGTSGPRETQYF.

About this clone itself: One junction end does not reproduce the germline sequence, and a read error may be involved. The chain links TRBV7-9 to TRBJ1-1; D not certain. The CDR3 has 13 residues. Germline values: CDR1 SEHNR, CDR2 FQNEAQ (reference sequence). The CDR3 DNA is TGTGCCAGCAGCTTTACCGTGAACAGTGAAGCTTTCTTT. This gives the protein CASSFTVNSEAFF.

This clone has just one count. The genes are TRBV5-8 and TRBJ1-2; D call uncertain. V lost 4 bases, J lost 2 bases, and 18 bases lay in between. Germline V gene sequence: CDR1 SGHTS, CDR2 YDEGEE. The CDR3 length is 16 residues. This chain's CDR3 is CASSPNRGYGNYGYTF. CDR3 nucleotide sequence: TGTGCCAGCAGCCCTAACCGGGGATACGGGAACTATGGCTACACCTTC.

J is TRBJ1-4 and V is TRBV5-1, with 9 bases fitting TRBD1. The CDR3 loop spans 15 amino acids. Germline CDR1 SGHRS, CDR2 YFSETQ. J gave up 8 bases and V 1 base, and 6 bases lay outside the gene matches. Written as DNA, the CDR3 is TGCGCCAGCAGCTTGTTGGGGACAGGGCAGGAAAAACTGTTTTTT. Its protein is CASSLLGTGQEKLFF.

Comments on this clone: Other DNA sequences in this sample translate to the same CDR3. The J gene is TRBJ1-2, the V gene TRBV19, with D hard to call. The germline V gene has CDR1 LNHDA and CDR2 SQIVND (reference sequence). The CDR3 covers 12 residues. With 7 bases removed from V and 2 bases from J, the gap between germline ends came to 8 bases. The CDR3 nucleotides are TGTGCCAGTAACCCGGGAAACTATGGCTACACCTTC. Protein product: CASNPGNYGYTF.

The J gene is TRBJ1-2, the V gene TRBV27; D unclear. Trimming stripped 2 bases from V and 3 bases from J, with 16 bases between. This CDR3 spans 16 amino acids. Germline assignment: CDR1 MNHEY and CDR2 SMNVEV (reference sequence). The CDR3 reads CASSLGGAYPHYGYTF. CDR3 DNA sequence: TGTGCCAGCAGTTTAGGAGGAGCGTACCCCCACTATGGCTACACCTTC.

This clone has just one count. This chain connects TRBV11-2 to TRBJ1-2; TRBD1 aligns across 9 bases. The CDR3 extends over 17 amino acids. CDR1 and CDR2 from the germline V gene are SGHAT and FQNNGV. J was trimmed by 0 bases and V by 1 base; bases with no gene match: 6. Here the CDR3 reads CASSLVPRDRANYGYTF. The CDR3 DNA reads TGTGCCAGCAGCTTAGTCCCCCGGGACAGGGCTAACTATGGCTACACCTTC.

This sequence joins TRBV5-1 and TRBJ1-6, with TRBD1 matching over 7 bases. The germline CDR1 and CDR2 sequences are SGHRS and YFSETQ. The CDR3 is 18 amino acids. V dropped 0 bases and J dropped 0; count of bases not matched to a gene: 6. The CDR3 loop is CASSLVPNRGSYNSPLHF. CDR3 sequence (DNA): TGCGCCAGCAGCTTGGTCCCCAACAGGGGCTCCTATAATTCACCCCTCCACTTT.

The chain couples TRBV24-1 to TRBJ2-3; 10 nucleotides line up with TRBD2. In germline, CDR1 is KGHDR, CDR2 SFDVKD. The CDR3 is 15 amino acids. V shed 6 bases and J 6 bases; nucleotides not matched to a gene: 8. The CDR3 DNA follows: TGTGCCACCAGTAGCGGGAGGGGTTTGTCTGATACGCAGTATTTT. Translation: CATSSGRGLSDTQYF.

The V and J genes are TRBV19 and TRBJ1-1; D call uncertain. Germline V lookup: CDR1 LNHDA, CDR2 SQIVND (reference sequence). Trimming removed 9 bases from V and 5 bases from J, with 13 bases in between. This CDR3 comprises 12 residues. CDR3 nucleotide sequence: TGTGCCAGCCTCTCCCTGGGAACTGAAGCTTTCTTT. Translated: CASLSLGTEAFF.

The chain carries TRBV29-1 and TRBJ2-1; 9 bases map to TRBD1. Germline lookup yields CDR1 SQVTM and CDR2 ANQGSEA. The CDR3 extends over 15 amino acids. J gave up 3 bases and V 6 bases, and 9 bases lay outside the gene matches. For the CDR3, the DNA is TGCAGCGTCTACGGGACAGGGCTGGGCTACAATGAGCAGTTCTTC. Protein sequence: CSVYGTGLGYNEQFF.

The CDR3 region is CAWSSGRAVYNEQFF. The CDR3 DNA reads TGTGCCTGGAGTAGCGGGAGGGCCGTGTACAATGAGCAGTTCTTC. The V gene is TRBV30, the J gene TRBJ2-1; TRBD2 agrees at 10 bases. J was trimmed by 4 bases and V by 2 bases; bases with no gene match: 5. The V gene's germline CDR1 is GTSNPN and CDR2 SVGIG (reference sequence). CDR3 length: 15 residues. Complete variable domain (other parts from reference TRBV30 and TRBJ2-1): SQTIHQWPATLVQPVGSPLSLECTVEGTSNPNLYWYRQAAGRGLQLLFYSVGIGQISSEVPQNLSASRPQDRQFILSSKKLLLSDSGFYLCAWSSGRAVYNEQFFGPGTRLTVL.

The chain joins TRBV6-1 to TRBJ2-2; no reliable D call. With 1 base removed from V and 13 bases from J, the gap between germline ends came to 10 bases. Germline CDR1 and CDR2: MNHNS and SASEGT. The CDR3 has 12 residues. CDR3 nucleotides: TGTGCCAGCAGTGAAGGGTGGGGTGCGCTGTTTTTT. Its protein is CASSEGWGALFF.

This rearrangement joins TRBV27 to TRBJ2-1; 9 positions match TRBD2. The V segment lost 4 bases and the J segment 6 bases; nucleotides outside the gene matches: 4. Looked up from germline, CDR1 is MNHEY and CDR2 is SMNVEV (reference sequence). The CDR3 loop spans 14 amino acids. CDR3 nucleotides: TGTGCCAGCAGTTCAGGACTAGCGCGCAATGAGCAGTTCTTC. Translating it yields CASSSGLARNEQFF.

CDR3 DNA: TGTGCCAGCAGCGGACAGGTTTTCGAGCAGTTCTTC. Protein: CASSGQVFEQFF. The chain is built from TRBV5-4 and TRBJ2-1, with 7 bases aligning to TRBD1. V shed 4 bases, J shed 10 bases, and the junction held 5 bases outside the gene matches. CDR1 and CDR2 (germline): SGHNT, YYREEE (reference sequence). This CDR3 has 12 residues.

The chain carries TRBV6-5 and TRBJ2-4; TRBD1 agrees at 9 bases. The ends lost 7 bases at V and 4 bases at J; junction bases unmatched: 2. Germline CDR1 and CDR2: MNHEY and SVGAGI. This CDR3 is built from 13 residues. CDR3 in DNA: TGTGCCAGCATGGACAGGGGTAAAAACATTCAGTACTTC. It is translated as CASMDRGKNIQYF.

This sequence joins TRBV6-2 or TRBV6-3 and TRBJ2-3, with 8 bases lining up with TRBD1. V lost 2 bases, J lost 4 bases, and 14 bases stayed unmatched. The CDR3 length is 18 residues. In germline, CDR1 is MNHEY, CDR2 SVGEGT. CDR3 residues: CASSYQRTGSMVSDTQYF. DNA of the CDR3: TGTGCCAGCAGTTACCAGAGGACAGGGAGCATGGTCTCAGATACGCAGTATTTT.

This clone has a single count. The genes are TRBV6-4 and TRBJ1-1; D gene ambiguous. The CDR3 covers 13 residues. Germline CDR1 MRHNA, CDR2 SNTAGT. Trimming left V 6 bases short and J 0 bases short, with 8 bases between. The CDR3 reads CASRLHLNTEAFF. The DNA of the CDR3 is TGTGCCAGCAGATTACACCTGAACACTGAAGCTTTCTTT.

This clone was recorded once. This rearrangement joins TRBV2 to TRBJ2-1, with TRBD2 matching 7 bases. The germline V gene encodes CDR1 SNHLY and CDR2 FYNNEI. CDR3 length equals 16 residues. J lost 5 bases, V lost 1 base, and 8 bases had no gene match. Here the CDR3 DNA reads TGTGCCAGCAGTGAAGAACGGGCTAGCGGCCACAATGAGCAGTTCTTC. Its translation: CASSEERASGHNEQFF.

J is TRBJ2-7 and V is TRBV6-5; the D is unclear. The CDR3 is 15 amino acids. Germline-derived CDR1 and CDR2 are MNHEY and SVGAGI. Deletions cut 0 bases from V and 0 bases from J, with 9 bases between. For the CDR3, the DNA is TGTGCCAGCAGTTACTCGGGCCCCAGCTCCTACGAGCAGTACTTC. This encodes CASSYSGPSSYEQYF.

This chain joins TRBV18 and TRBJ2-2, with 7 bases lining up with TRBD1. The germline V gene encodes CDR1 KGHSH and CDR2 LQKENI. The CDR3 spans 15 residues. The V segment lost 3 bases and the J segment 2 bases; nucleotides outside the gene matches: 3. As DNA, the CDR3 is TGTGCCAGCTCACCCTACAGGGGAAACACCGGGGAGCTGTTTTTT. This codes for CASSPYRGNTGELFF.

The J gene is TRBJ1-1, the V gene TRBV28; 7 bases are a match to TRBD1. The CDR3 has 14 amino acids. With 6 bases clipped from V and 8 bases from J, the junction kept 12 bases outside the gene matches. Germline CDR1 is MDHEN and CDR2 is SYDVKM. The chain's CDR3 is CASRPLTGVKEAFF. The CDR3 nucleotides are TGTGCCAGCAGACCCCTTACAGGGGTGAAAGAAGCTTTCTTT.

This sequence joins TRBV6-6 and TRBJ2-7; unclear D gene. V lost 7 bases and J lost 3, with 7 bases in between. CDR1 is MNHNY, CDR2 SVGAGI, per germline (reference sequence). The CDR3 extends over 11 amino acids. The CDR3 reads CASMDGYEQYF. The CDR3 nucleotides are TGTGCCAGCATGGACGGCTACGAGCAGTACTTC.

The rearrangement links TRBV5-1 to TRBJ2-2; D might be TRBD1 (6 bases). V was shortened by 0 bases and J by 4 bases, with 7 bases between the two germline ends. Germline V gene lookup returns CDR1 SGHRS and CDR2 YFSETQ. The CDR3 length is 14 residues. CDR3 DNA sequence: TGCGCCAGCAGCTTGGTACAGGGCACCGGGGAGCTGTTTTTT. It translates to CASSLVQGTGELFF.